The clone carrying this T cell receptor (beta chain) has just one count. These data come from a study of T cell changes during pregnancy in multiple sclerosis. Germline values: CDR1 MNHEY, CDR2 SMNVEV (reference sequence). The CDR3 consists of 12 residues. The repertoire was sequenced with immunoSEQ multiplex PCR; TCRdb's copy has only in-frame clones and lacks some. The table lists 85,000 to 100,000 clones, approximately 90% of them singletons, with approximately 0.97% in the top ten. This chain connects TRBV27 to TRBJ2-4; the D gene is possibly TRBD1 (9 bases). The sample consisted of peripheral blood, taken before pregnancy. The TCR sequence derives from a female donor with multiple sclerosis, enrolled in a pregnancy study. The CDR3 reads CASGTGRDIQYF. The DNA for the CDR3 is TGTGCTAGCGGGACAGGGCGGGACATTCAGTACTTC.